These T cell receptor beta chains were read from a single sample in a study of CD8 T cells in ankylosing spondylitis. TCRdb re-analysed the 5' RACE reads in MiXCR, keeping a single row per CDR3 protein. The table includes around 770,000 distinct CDR3 sequences, about 11% detected once. Material for sequencing was blood, either unsorted or a sorted T cell fraction (not recorded which). The receptors derive from a male donor with ankylosing spondylitis. CDR3s leave out the opening cysteine and the closing phenylalanine or tryptophan. Each record gives: V gene, D gene, CDR3 protein. A D gene is named only where the DNA matches it firmly.

v_gene: TRBV3-1; d_gene: TRBD2; CDR3aa: ASSHSQTSGSTGELF
v_gene: TRBV5-1; d_gene: TRBD2; CDR3aa: ASSSAGTSGRSWQETQY
v_gene: TRBV6-2/TRBV6-3; d_gene: TRBD2; CDR3aa: ASRGLAGRSYEQY
v_gene: TRBV6-5; d_gene: .; CDR3aa: ASSLEGQQY
v_gene: TRBV30; d_gene: .; CDR3aa: AWSNPGRFFYEQY
v_gene: TRBV6-2/TRBV6-3; d_gene: .; CDR3aa: ASSSRQPYGYT
v_gene: TRBV7-8; d_gene: .; CDR3aa: ASSLFWGTTDTQY
v_gene: TRBV20-1; d_gene: .; CDR3aa: SGSTHTGELF
v_gene: TRBV18; d_gene: TRBD1; CDR3aa: ASSPHPTGDTEAF
v_gene: TRBV5-1; d_gene: .; CDR3aa: ASSLNDAGDTEAF
v_gene: TRBV12-3/TRBV12-4; d_gene: .; CDR3aa: ASSLGATMRGNSYEQY
v_gene: TRBV27; d_gene: TRBD2; CDR3aa: ASSRLAGVNEQY
v_gene: TRBV6-5; d_gene: TRBD1; CDR3aa: ASSLQGAMSNSPLH
v_gene: TRBV18; d_gene: .; CDR3aa: ASSQTVSSYNEQF
v_gene: TRBV12-3/TRBV12-4; d_gene: .; CDR3aa: ASSLGLLAQPQH